Following are 27 T cell receptor beta chains from one sample sequenced in a study of CD8 T cells in Susac syndrome. RNA was extracted with the RNeasy kit, and a quantity of roughly 0.45 to 1 ug was reverse transcribed using random hexamers. MiXCR, run by TCRdb on the immunoSEQ multiplex PCR reads, gives a single entry per CDR3 protein. The repertoire holds approximately 160,000 distinct CDR3 sequences, roughly 95% seen once, with about 0.12% in the top ten. Sequenced material: CD4+ T cells from PBMCs. These receptors all stem from a human donor with Susac syndrome.

The chain carries TRBV4-2 and TRBJ2-1; 10 nucleotides line up with TRBD2. Germline CDR1 reads LGHNA; CDR2 reads YNFKEQ. The J segment lost 5 bases and the V segment lost 6 bases, leaving 10 bases of the junction unmatched. The CDR3 has 16 residues. CDR3 amino acids: CASSRTLAGDHNEQFF. The CDR3, as DNA: TGTGCCAGCAGTCGAACCCTAGCGGGGGACCACAATGAGCAGTTCTTC.

V gene TRBV25-1 combines with J gene TRBJ1-1, with 7 bases identical to TRBD1. Looked up from germline, CDR1 is MGHDK and CDR2 is SYGVNS. The CDR3 loop spans 15 amino acids. After removal of 1 base from V and 8 bases from J, the junction contained 10 bases not matched to a gene. CDR3 sequence: CASSELDRDSLEAFF. CDR3 nucleotides: TGTGCCAGCAGTGAATTAGACAGGGACTCCCTCGAAGCTTTCTTT. The variable domain in full, with the rest retrieved from reference TRBV25-1 and TRBJ1-1, is EADIYQTPRYLVIGTGKKITLECSQTMGHDKMYWYQQDPGMELHLIHYSYGVNSTEKGDLSSESTVSRIRTEHFPLTLESARPSHTSQYLCASSELDRDSLEAFFGQGTRLTVV.

The chain links TRBV5-1 to TRBJ1-2; D is unclear. CDR1 SGHRS and CDR2 YFSETQ come from the germline V gene. Trimming left V 6 bases short and J 0 bases short, with 9 bases between. CDR3 length: 13 residues. DNA for the CDR3: TGCGCCAGCACTGGCGGGTCTAACTATGGCTACACCTTC. This translates into CASTGGSNYGYTF.

CDR3 amino acids: CASSQSDGGTFTDTQYF. The DNA for the CDR3 is TGCGCCAGCAGTCAATCGGATGGGGGGACTTTCACAGATACGCAGTATTTT. The genes are TRBV23-1 and TRBJ2-3, with D perhaps TRBD2 (6 bases). TRBV23-1 is an open reading frame whose function is uncertain. There are 17 residues in the CDR3. Trimming pared 0 bases from V and 2 bases from J, leaving 15 bases between.

The rearrangement uses TRBV30 and TRBJ2-5; D is unresolved. CDR3 size: 13 residues. CDR1 and CDR2 from the germline V gene are GTSNPN and SVGIG (reference sequence). V lost 3 bases to trimming and J lost 5 bases, with 13 bases between them. The CDR3 bases are TGTGCCTGGAGCGGAGCCTTAGCTGAGACCCAGTACTTC. This codes for CAWSGALAETQYF.

The V call is TRBV23-1, the J call TRBJ2-7; TRBD2 might be the D (5 bases). TRBV23-1 is annotated as an ORF whose role is uncertain. The germline V and J ends were trimmed by 4 bases and 3 bases, with 19 bases remaining between them. CDR3 length: 16 residues. The CDR3 bases are TGCGCCAGCAGTCGGTTGGGCGGGTTTACCGGCTACGAGCAGTACTTC. Its translation is CASSRLGGFTGYEQYF.

V is TRBV30 and J is TRBJ2-7; 7 positions match TRBD2. The CDR3 totals 15 residues. Germline V lookup: CDR1 GTSNPN, CDR2 SVGIG (reference sequence). The V gene end was trimmed by 1 base and the J gene end by 0 bases; junction bases not matched to a gene: 6. CDR3 residues: CAWSEGTTLSYEQYF. CDR3 DNA: TGTGCCTGGAGTGAAGGGACTACCCTCTCCTACGAGCAGTACTTC.

The chain links TRBV19 to TRBJ2-5; 10 bases fit TRBD2. Trimming cost V 2 bases and J 1 base; bases outside gene matches: 4. The CDR3 runs 16 residues. Germline V gives CDR1 LNHDA, CDR2 SQIVND (reference sequence). The CDR3 region has the DNA TGTGCCAGTAGTATATGGACTAGCGGTACCCAAGAGACCCAGTACTTC. Translating it yields CASSIWTSGTQETQYF.

This clonotype has a single count. J is TRBJ2-2 and V is TRBV3-1, with D perhaps TRBD1 (5 bases). Germline lookup yields CDR1 LGHDT and CDR2 YNNKEL (reference sequence). Trimming left V 4 bases short and J 1 base short, with 7 bases between. This CDR3 region has 14 residues. In DNA form, the CDR3 reads TGTGCCAGCAGCCCCAGGGAGAACACCGGGGAGCTGTTTTTT. It specifies CASSPRENTGELFF.

The chain combines TRBV7-2 with TRBJ2-7, with D possibly matching TRBD1 (5 bases). Germline values: CDR1 SGHTA, CDR2 FQGNSA. The CDR3 extends over 13 amino acids. The V end lost 1 base, the J end lost 13 bases, and 17 bases lay between the germline ends. CDR3 sequence reads: CASSLGPGRGPYF. The CDR3 DNA sequence: TGTGCCAGCAGCTTAGGCCCAGGGCGTGGGCCTTACTTC.

The chain links TRBV29-1 to TRBJ2-2; D remains ambiguous. The germline CDR1 and CDR2 sequences are SQVTM and ANQGSEA. The V end lost 6 bases, the J end lost 6 bases, and 5 bases lay between the germline ends. The CDR3 has 10 residues. DNA for the CDR3: TGCAGCGTCCGGGCCGGGGAGCTGTTTTTT. Translated: CSVRAGELFF.

The genes are TRBV7-9 and TRBJ1-1, with D possibly being TRBD1 (5 bases). CDR3 length equals 13 residues. V lost 4 bases and J 1 base, leaving 7 bases between the germline ends. Germline V lookup: CDR1 SEHNR, CDR2 FQNEAQ (reference sequence). This CDR3 reads CASSSRENTEAFF. The CDR3 region has the DNA TGTGCCAGCAGCTCCAGGGAGAACACTGAAGCTTTCTTT.

J is TRBJ2-2 and V is TRBV28; D is unclear. The CDR3 consists of 13 residues. Trimming stripped 7 bases from V and 7 bases from J, with 13 bases between. Germline V lookup: CDR1 MDHEN, CDR2 SYDVKM. CDR3 DNA sequence: TGTGCCAGCACGATAGGGTTTAACGGGGAGCTGTTTTTT. It specifies CASTIGFNGELFF.

The V call is TRBV12-5, the J call TRBJ2-3; TRBD2 is a possible D gene (6 bases). The CDR3 runs to 14 residues. V lost 6 bases and J lost 3, with 13 bases in between. Germline CDR1 LGHNT, CDR2 FRNRAP. This CDR3 is CASGRSGRTDTQYF. The CDR3 DNA follows: TGTGCTAGTGGCCGATCGGGGAGGACAGATACGCAGTATTTT.

The V call is TRBV4-2, the J call TRBJ2-1, with a possible D match to TRBD1 (5 bases). The CDR3 has 13 amino acids. Germline loops: CDR1 LGHNA, CDR2 YNFKEQ. Trimming cost V 2 bases and J 6 bases, with 8 bases left between them. CDR3 sequence (DNA): TGTGCCAGCAGCCAATTAGGGGTCAATGAGCAGTTCTTC. Its protein is CASSQLGVNEQFF.

V usage is TRBV12-3 or TRBV12-4 and J usage is TRBJ2-5, with 7 bases fitting TRBD2. The CDR3 covers 13 residues. CDR3 amino acids: CGTSAGVGETQYF. The CDR3 nucleotides read TGTGGGACTTCGGCGGGAGTGGGGGAGACCCAGTACTTC.

The gene calls are TRBV20-1 and TRBJ2-1, with TRBD2 matching over 11 bases. With V trimmed by 6 bases and J by 4 bases, 8 bases remained unmatched. Germline lookup yields CDR1 DFQATT and CDR2 SNEGSKA (reference sequence). The CDR3 contains 15 residues. The DNA for the CDR3 is TGCAGTGCCATTTCGCTAGCGGGGGGTTACAATGAGCAGTTCTTC. It translates to CSAISLAGGYNEQFF.

The rearrangement links TRBV5-6 to TRBJ2-6; D is possibly TRBD2 (5 bases). V lost 4 bases to trimming and J lost 3 bases, with 14 bases between them. The CDR3 contains 16 residues. Germline assignment: CDR1 SGHDT and CDR2 YYEEEE. CDR3 DNA sequence: TGTGCCAGCAGCCAACAGACCGGGGTTGGGGCCAACGTCCTGACTTTC. Translated: CASSQQTGVGANVLTF.

CDR3 residues: CSARRQGYGYTF. In DNA, the CDR3 is TGCAGTGCGAGACGGCAAGGCTATGGCTACACCTTC. The chain links TRBV20-1 to TRBJ1-2, with D unresolved. This CDR3 has 12 residues. V shed 6 bases and J shed 4 bases, with 12 bases lying between them. CDR1 and CDR2 from the germline V gene are DFQATT and SNEGSKA (reference sequence).

This rearrangement joins TRBV5-1 to TRBJ2-5; perhaps TRBD2 as D (6 bases). CDR3 length equals 14 residues. The germline V gene has CDR1 SGHRS and CDR2 YFSETQ. V was pared by 0 bases and J by 1 base, with 7 bases between. The CDR3: CASSLEGLQETQYF. The CDR3 DNA follows: TGCGCCAGCAGCTTGGAGGGACTCCAAGAGACCCAGTACTTC.

This clonotype was counted once. The rearrangement links TRBV6-6 to TRBJ1-5; 7 positions match TRBD1. V dropped 6 bases and J dropped 4; count of bases not matched to a gene: 6. The germline V gene has CDR1 MNHNY and CDR2 SVGAGI (reference sequence). The CDR3 length is 14 residues. In DNA form, the CDR3 reads TGTGCCAGCAGCTTACAGGGGCAGAATCAGCCCCAGCATTTT. It codes for CASSLQGQNQPQHF.

This chain connects TRBV5-1 to TRBJ1-2; possible D gene TRBD1, 6 bases. Trimming shortened V by 0 bases and J by 8 bases, and 17 bases separated the two germline ends. Per the germline V gene, CDR1 is SGHRS and CDR2 is YFSETQ. There are 15 residues in the CDR3. The CDR3: CASSLGPGAEEGYTF. The CDR3 DNA reads as TGCGCCAGCAGCTTGGGCCCGGGGGCAGAAGAAGGCTACACCTTC.

The gene calls are TRBV20-1 and TRBJ1-2, with D hard to call. Per germline, CDR1 DFQATT and CDR2 SNEGSKA (reference sequence). Trimming cost V 2 bases and J 6 bases, with 13 bases left between them. The CDR3 spans 13 residues. CDR3 DNA sequence: TGCAGTGCTAGAATGGGCAATCTGGATGGCTACACCTTC. Its protein is CSARMGNLDGYTF.

The rearrangement joins TRBV30 to TRBJ2-2; no reliable D call. V was clipped by 5 bases and J by 7 bases, with 14 bases between them. The CDR3 sequence is 13 residues long. Looked up from germline, CDR1 is GTSNPN and CDR2 is SVGIG (reference sequence). Written as DNA, the CDR3 is TGTGCCTGGGGACCCTTACCGGTCGGGGAGCTGTTTTTT. This sequence encodes CAWGPLPVGELFF.

The rearrangement links TRBV7-9 to TRBJ2-3; possibly TRBD2 for D (6 bases). Germline V gene sequence: CDR1 SEHNR, CDR2 FQNEAQ (reference sequence). Trimming removed 8 bases at V and 3 bases at J, with 12 bases between. The length of the CDR3 is 13 residues. Here the CDR3 reads CASGGRGTDTQYF. The CDR3 nucleotides read TGTGCCAGCGGAGGGAGAGGGACAGATACGCAGTATTTT. The complete variable domain, with remaining parts taken from reference TRBV7-9 and TRBJ2-3, reads DTGVSQNPRHKITKRGQNVTFRCDPISEHNRLYWYRQTLGQGPEFLTYFQNEAQLEKSRLLSDRFSAERPKGSFSTLEIQRTEQGDSAMYLCASGGRGTDTQYFGPGTRLTVL.

The chain couples TRBV4-2 to TRBJ2-1; D might be TRBD2 (5 bases). Trimming took off 3 bases at V and 3 bases at J, with 12 bases between the two ends. The CDR3 loop spans 15 amino acids. The V gene's germline CDR1 is LGHNA and CDR2 YNFKEQ. CDR3 nucleotide sequence: TGTGCCAGCAGCCAGCCCAGCGGAAACTACAATGAGCAGTTCTTC. Protein product: CASSQPSGNYNEQFF.

This clonotype has only one observation. This chain links TRBV3-1 with TRBJ2-7, with D perhaps TRBD2 (7 bases). The CDR3 totals 14 residues. Germline CDR1 reads LGHDT; CDR2 reads YNNKEL (reference sequence). V dropped 4 bases and J dropped 1 base, with 11 bases sitting between them. The CDR3 DNA sequence: TGTGCCAGCAGCCCCGGGGGGCGGTCCTACGAGCAGTACTTC. It codes for CASSPGGRSYEQYF.